The entry below gives a single T cell receptor beta chain sequence along with its context. These data originate in a study of T cells in tuberculosis. Clones were sequenced by immunoSEQ multiplex PCR, and TCRdb holds only the in-frame ones, with some missing. The sample contains tens of thousands of clones, approximately 94% of which appear only once. V lost 9 bases to trimming and J lost 0 bases, with 12 bases between them. Germline CDR1 MDHEN, CDR2 SYDVKM. The CDR3 has 14 residues. The receptor was derived from a donor aged 5 to 30 with latent tuberculosis or without tuberculosis infection. Some clones in this sample may be carry-over from other donors' samples. This sequence joins TRBV28 and TRBJ2-1, with a weak D call TRBD1 (5 bases). The sequenced sample was PBMCs. In DNA form, the CDR3 reads TGTGCCAGTTTTGACAGCAGCTCCTACAATGAGCAGTTCTTC. This codes for CASFDSSSYNEQFF.